These 11 T cell receptor beta chains came from one sample sequenced in a study of blood T cell repertoires in COVID-19. TCRdb's table, derived via immunoSEQ multiplex PCR, lists solely in-frame clones and lacks some. The repertoire holds a few hundred thousand clones, with roughly 90% as singletons. Sequencing input: PBMCs or T cells enriched from blood (not recorded which). The receptors originated from a woman between 18 and 29 years old who had recovered from COVID-19.

The V call is TRBV5-1, the J call TRBJ2-1; 8 nucleotides align to TRBD2. There are 16 residues in the CDR3. CDR1 SGHRS and CDR2 YFSETQ come from the germline V gene. The junction had 9 bases not matched to a gene; V was cut back by 5 bases and J by 2 bases. The CDR3 loop reads CASREERGPTYNEQFF. CDR3 DNA sequence: TGCGCCAGCAGAGAGGAGCGGGGGCCTACCTACAATGAGCAGTTCTTC.

This sequence joins TRBV2 and TRBJ2-3; 9 bases align to TRBD1. The CDR3 spans 15 residues. Losses at the gene ends were 4 bases for V and 0 bases for J; bases not matched to a gene: 2. Germline V gene data show CDR1 as SNHLY and CDR2 as FYNNEI. CDR3 sequence reads: CASSGGQGSTDTQYF. In DNA, the CDR3 is TGTGCCAGCAGTGGGGGACAGGGTAGCACAGATACGCAGTATTTT. Looking up the rest from reference TRBV2 and TRBJ2-3 gives the full variable domain: EPEVTQTPSHQVTQMGQEVILRCVPISNHLYFYWYRQILGQKVEFLVSFYNNEISEKSEIFDDQFSVERPDGSNFTLKIRSTKLEDSAMYFCASSGGQGSTDTQYFGPGTRLTVL.

V usage is TRBV7-9 and J usage is TRBJ2-3; a weak D match, TRBD2 (5 bases). The CDR3 extends over 15 amino acids. Germline V gene data show CDR1 as SEHNR and CDR2 as FQNEAQ (reference sequence). The germline V and J ends were trimmed by 6 bases and 0 bases, with 13 bases remaining between them. The DNA of the CDR3 is TGTGCCAGCAGGAGAGGGCTGATTAGCACAGATACGCAGTATTTT. Protein: CASRRGLISTDTQYF.

This chain connects TRBV5-1 to TRBJ2-3; the D is unclear. V lost 1 base to trimming and J lost 0 bases, with 12 bases between them. The CDR3 runs 16 residues. Germline lookup yields CDR1 SGHRS and CDR2 YFSETQ. CDR3 protein: CASSLRPGQSTDTQYF. In DNA, the CDR3 is TGCGCCAGCAGCTTGAGGCCAGGCCAAAGCACAGATACGCAGTATTTT.

The chain links TRBV5-5 to TRBJ2-1; 13 bases match TRBD2. Germline V lookup: CDR1 SGHKS, CDR2 YYEKEE (reference sequence). V was pared by 4 bases and J by 10 bases, with 8 bases of the junction left unmatched. This CDR3 comprises 15 residues. Written as DNA, the CDR3 is TGTGCCAGCAGCCCTGGACTAGCGGGGGCGGCAGAGCAGTTCTTC. Amino acid sequence: CASSPGLAGAAEQFF.

The CDR3 loop reads CSVGAGFTEAFF. The CDR3, as DNA: TGCAGCGTTGGGGCAGGGTTCACTGAAGCTTTCTTT. The V call is TRBV29-1, the J call TRBJ1-1, with D possibly TRBD1 on 5 matching bases. V lost 4 bases, J lost 4 bases, and 10 bases lay in between. This CDR3 contains 12 residues. Germline loops: CDR1 SQVTM, CDR2 ANQGSEA. The whole variable domain, remainder taken from reference TRBV29-1 and TRBJ1-1, is SAVISQKPSRDICQRGTSLTIQCQVDSQVTMMFWYRQQPGQSLTLIATANQGSEATYESGFVIDKFPISRPNLTFSTLTVSNMSPEDSSIYLCSVGAGFTEAFFGQGTRLTVV.

The chain recombines TRBV5-1 with TRBJ1-2; the D gene is possibly TRBD1 (6 bases). The CDR3 length is 14 residues. Deletions cut 5 bases from V and 0 bases from J, with 11 bases between. Germline CDR1 and CDR2: SGHRS and YFSETQ. CDR3 residues: CASRGGPTNYGYTF. The CDR3 DNA is TGCGCCAGCAGGGGGGGGCCGACTAACTATGGCTACACCTTC.

This clone was picked up one time. The rearrangement uses TRBV4-3 and TRBJ2-1; 10 positions match TRBD2. CDR1 and CDR2 (germline): LGHNA, YSLEER. The CDR3 has 14 amino acids. Trimming removed 4 bases from V and 5 bases from J; junction bases left unmatched: 2. CDR3 nucleotide sequence: TGCGCCAGCAGCCCTGGACTAGCGGACAATGAGCAGTTCTTC. It yields the protein CASSPGLADNEQFF.

Written as DNA, the CDR3 is TGTGCCAGCAGTTTCTCCGATCGGAACTATGGCTACACCTTC. It codes for CASSFSDRNYGYTF. The chain uses TRBV28 and TRBJ1-2; D remains unclear. CDR1 is MDHEN, CDR2 SYDVKM, per germline. CDR3 length: 14 residues. The V and J ends lost 3 bases and 2 bases respectively, with 10 bases between them.

The chain carries TRBV19 and TRBJ2-2, with D possibly being TRBD2 (7 bases). The germline CDR1 and CDR2 sequences are LNHDA and SQIVND (reference sequence). The CDR3 runs 15 residues. V dropped 2 bases and J dropped 6 bases, with 13 bases sitting between them. This CDR3 reads CASSIWEGGAGELFF. DNA of the CDR3: TGTGCCAGTAGTATATGGGAGGGGGGCGCCGGGGAGCTGTTTTTT.

The CDR3 here is CASSFSLTEQFF. CDR3 sequence (DNA): TGTGCCAGCAGCTTCTCACTCACTGAGCAGTTCTTC. V gene TRBV11-3 combines with J gene TRBJ2-1, with no clear D. This CDR3 is built from 12 residues. V shed 3 bases and J shed 9 bases, with 9 bases lying between them. Germline V gives CDR1 SGHNT, CDR2 YENEEA.